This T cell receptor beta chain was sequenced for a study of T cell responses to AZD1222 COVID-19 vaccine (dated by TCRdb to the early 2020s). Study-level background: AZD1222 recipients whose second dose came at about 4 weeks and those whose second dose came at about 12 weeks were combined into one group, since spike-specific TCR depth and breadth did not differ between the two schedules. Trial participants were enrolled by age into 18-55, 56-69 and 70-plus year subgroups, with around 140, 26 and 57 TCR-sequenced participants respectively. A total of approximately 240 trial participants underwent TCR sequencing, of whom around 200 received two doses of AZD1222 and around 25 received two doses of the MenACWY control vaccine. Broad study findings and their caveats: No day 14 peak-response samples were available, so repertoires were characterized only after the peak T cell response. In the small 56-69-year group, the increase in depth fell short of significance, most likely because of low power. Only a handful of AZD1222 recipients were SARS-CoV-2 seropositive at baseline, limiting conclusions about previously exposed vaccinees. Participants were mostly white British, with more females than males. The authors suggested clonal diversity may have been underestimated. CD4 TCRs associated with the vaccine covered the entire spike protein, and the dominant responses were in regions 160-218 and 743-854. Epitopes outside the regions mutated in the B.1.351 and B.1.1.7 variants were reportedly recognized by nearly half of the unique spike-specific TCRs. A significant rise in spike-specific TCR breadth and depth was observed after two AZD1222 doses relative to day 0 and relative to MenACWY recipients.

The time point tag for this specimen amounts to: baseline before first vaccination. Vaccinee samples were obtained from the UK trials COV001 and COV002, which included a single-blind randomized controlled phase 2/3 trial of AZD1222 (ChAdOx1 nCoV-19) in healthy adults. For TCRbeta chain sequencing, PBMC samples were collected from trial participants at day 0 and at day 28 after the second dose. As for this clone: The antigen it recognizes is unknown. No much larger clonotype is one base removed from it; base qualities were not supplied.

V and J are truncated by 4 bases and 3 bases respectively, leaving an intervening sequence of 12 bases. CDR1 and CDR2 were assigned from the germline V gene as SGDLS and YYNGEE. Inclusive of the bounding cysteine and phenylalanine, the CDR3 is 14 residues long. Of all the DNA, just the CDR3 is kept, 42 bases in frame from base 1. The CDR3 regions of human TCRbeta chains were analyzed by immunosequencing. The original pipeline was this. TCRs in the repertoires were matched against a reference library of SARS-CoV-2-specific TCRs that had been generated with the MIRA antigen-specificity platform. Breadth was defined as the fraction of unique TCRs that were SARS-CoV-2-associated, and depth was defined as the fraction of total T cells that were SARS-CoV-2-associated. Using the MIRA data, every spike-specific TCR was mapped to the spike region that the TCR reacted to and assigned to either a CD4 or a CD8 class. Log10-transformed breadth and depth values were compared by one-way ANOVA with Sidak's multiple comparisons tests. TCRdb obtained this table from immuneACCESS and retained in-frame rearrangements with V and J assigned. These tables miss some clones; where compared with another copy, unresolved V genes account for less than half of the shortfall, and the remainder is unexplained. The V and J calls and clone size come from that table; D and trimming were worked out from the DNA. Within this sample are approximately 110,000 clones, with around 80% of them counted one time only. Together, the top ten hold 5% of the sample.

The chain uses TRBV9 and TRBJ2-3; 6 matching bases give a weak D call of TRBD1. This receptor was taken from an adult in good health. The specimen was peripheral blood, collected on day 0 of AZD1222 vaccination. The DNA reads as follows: TGTGCCAGCAGCCCACGGACAGTTACAGATACGCAGTATTTT. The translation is CASSPRTVTDTQYF.